One T cell receptor (beta chain) is described in this entry. V was cut by 4 bases and J by 6 bases, with 12 bases left in between. Germline V gene sequence: CDR1 SQVTM, CDR2 ANQGSEA. There are 13 residues in the CDR3. The data were produced by immunoSEQ multiplex PCR, yet TCRdb's version contains in-frame clones alone and is incomplete. The sample includes 56,000 or so clones, 85% to 90% of them seen just once. This sample was taken from a study of PD-L1 blockade in urothelial cancer. Whole-study context: Atezolizumab at 1,200 mg intravenously every 3 weeks was started by patients at some point between 2014 and 2015.

The chain employs TRBV29-1 and TRBJ1-4, with D possibly matching TRBD1 (5 bases). The sequence derives from a man aged 50-60 years with urothelial cancer. The sample was PBMCs, taken around atezolizumab (anti-PD-L1) treatment. As DNA, the CDR3 is TGCAGCGTTGGCCAGGGATTTGATGAAAAACTGTTTTTT. This translates into CSVGQGFDEKLFF.